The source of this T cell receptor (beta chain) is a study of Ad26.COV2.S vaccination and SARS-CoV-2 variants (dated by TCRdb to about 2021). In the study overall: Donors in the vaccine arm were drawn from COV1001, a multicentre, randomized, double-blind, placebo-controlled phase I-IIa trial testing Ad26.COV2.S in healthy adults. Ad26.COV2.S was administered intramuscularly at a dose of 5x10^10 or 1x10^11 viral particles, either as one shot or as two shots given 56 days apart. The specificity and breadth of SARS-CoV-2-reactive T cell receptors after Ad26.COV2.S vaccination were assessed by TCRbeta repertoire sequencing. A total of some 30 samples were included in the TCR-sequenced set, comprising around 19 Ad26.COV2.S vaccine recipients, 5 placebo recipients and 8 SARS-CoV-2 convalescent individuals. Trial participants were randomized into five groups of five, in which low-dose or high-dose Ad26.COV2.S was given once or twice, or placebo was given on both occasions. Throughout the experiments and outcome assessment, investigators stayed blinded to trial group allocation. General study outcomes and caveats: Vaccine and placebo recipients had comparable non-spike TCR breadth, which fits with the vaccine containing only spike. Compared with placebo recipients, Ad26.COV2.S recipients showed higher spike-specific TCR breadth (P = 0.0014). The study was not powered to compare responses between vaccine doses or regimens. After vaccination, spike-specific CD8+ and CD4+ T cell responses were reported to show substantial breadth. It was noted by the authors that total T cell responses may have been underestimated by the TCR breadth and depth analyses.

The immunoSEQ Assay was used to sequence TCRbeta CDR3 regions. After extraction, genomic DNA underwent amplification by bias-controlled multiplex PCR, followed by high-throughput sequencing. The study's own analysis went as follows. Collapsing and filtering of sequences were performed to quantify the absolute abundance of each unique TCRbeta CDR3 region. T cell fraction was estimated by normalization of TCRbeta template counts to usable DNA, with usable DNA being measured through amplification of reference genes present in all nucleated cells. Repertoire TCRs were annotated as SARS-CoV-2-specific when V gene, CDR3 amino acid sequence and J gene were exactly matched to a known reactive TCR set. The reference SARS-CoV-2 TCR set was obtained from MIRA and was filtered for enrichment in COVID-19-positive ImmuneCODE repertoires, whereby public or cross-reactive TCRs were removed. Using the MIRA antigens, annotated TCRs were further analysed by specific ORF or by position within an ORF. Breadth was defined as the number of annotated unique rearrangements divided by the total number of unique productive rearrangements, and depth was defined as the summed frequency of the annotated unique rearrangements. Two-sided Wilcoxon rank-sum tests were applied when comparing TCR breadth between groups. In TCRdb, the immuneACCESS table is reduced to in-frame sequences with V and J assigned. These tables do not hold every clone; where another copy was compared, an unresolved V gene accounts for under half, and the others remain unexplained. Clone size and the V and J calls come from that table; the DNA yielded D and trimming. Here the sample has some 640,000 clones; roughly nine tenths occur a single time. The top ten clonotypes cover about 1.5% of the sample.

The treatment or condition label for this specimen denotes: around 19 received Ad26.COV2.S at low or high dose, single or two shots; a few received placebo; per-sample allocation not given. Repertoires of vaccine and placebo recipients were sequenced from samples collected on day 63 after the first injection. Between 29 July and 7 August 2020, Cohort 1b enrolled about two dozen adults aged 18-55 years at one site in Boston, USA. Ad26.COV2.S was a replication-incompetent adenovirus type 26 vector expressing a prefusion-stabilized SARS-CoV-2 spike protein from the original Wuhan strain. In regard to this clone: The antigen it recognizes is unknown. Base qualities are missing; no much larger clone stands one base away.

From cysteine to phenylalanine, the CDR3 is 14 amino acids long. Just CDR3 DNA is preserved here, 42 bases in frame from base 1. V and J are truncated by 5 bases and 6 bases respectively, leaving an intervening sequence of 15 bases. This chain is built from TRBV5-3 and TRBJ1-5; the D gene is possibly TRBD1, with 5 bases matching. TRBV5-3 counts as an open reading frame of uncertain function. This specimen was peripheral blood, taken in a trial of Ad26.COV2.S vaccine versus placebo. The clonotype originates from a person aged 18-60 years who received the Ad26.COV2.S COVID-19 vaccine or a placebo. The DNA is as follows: TGTGCCAGAAGTGCCGACAGACAAAGTCAGCCCCAGCATTTT. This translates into CARSADRQSQPQHF.